The 13 T cell receptor beta chains below were found in one sample sequenced in a study of cytomegalovirus exposure and HLA in healthy donors (dated by TCRdb to about 2017). Receptor libraries were prepared by the immunoSEQ multiplex PCR assay. A mixture of 60 forward primers for TCR Vbeta segments and 13 reverse primers for TCR Jbeta segments was used in the multiplex PCR. In its TCRdb copy, this immuneACCESS table keeps in-frame sequences only and misses some clones. Where compared with another copy, unresolved V genes explain less than half of these, and the others have no known cause. In this sample the table shows some 40,000 clones, roughly 64% of which occur a single time. Approximately 12% of the sample is taken by the ten largest. Sample: PBMCs. Receptor source: a man in his sixties in good health and CMV-seropositive.

This clone has more than one count but fewer than ten. Here the CDR3 DNA reads TGTGCCAGCTCACTAGGGGTGGTGTGGAACACTGAAGCTTTCTTT. This encodes CASSLGVVWNTEAFF. The chain links TRBV18 to TRBJ1-1; maybe TRBD1 (5 bases). The CDR3 consists of 15 residues. From germline, CDR1 is KGHSH and CDR2 LQKENI. V was clipped by 4 bases and J by 1 base, with 13 bases between them.

The V call is TRBV5-4, the J call TRBJ2-3, with 13 bases fitting TRBD2. The V gene end was trimmed by 4 bases and the J gene end by 3 bases; junction bases not matched to a gene: 2. Germline CDR1 SGHNT, CDR2 YYREEE (reference sequence). CDR3 size: 15 residues. The CDR3 loop reads CASSEGLAGTDTQYF. CDR3 sequence (DNA): TGTGCCAGCAGCGAGGGACTAGCGGGAACAGATACGCAGTATTTT.

This sequence joins TRBV30 and TRBJ2-2; tentatively, D is TRBD2 (6 bases). CDR3 length: 12 amino acids. V was pared by 4 bases and J by 10 bases, with 13 bases between. Germline loops: CDR1 GTSNPN, CDR2 SVGIG (reference sequence). CDR3: CAWTSGGMELFF. As DNA, the CDR3 is TGTGCCTGGACCTCCGGGGGTATGGAGCTGTTTTTT.

V is TRBV29-1 and J is TRBJ2-1; the match to TRBD2 covers 9 bases. The CDR3 contains 16 residues. In germline, CDR1 is SQVTM, CDR2 ANQGSEA. After removal of 1 base from V and 4 bases from J, the junction contained 8 bases not matched to a gene. CDR3 sequence: CSVEGKPSGAYNEQFF. In DNA form, the CDR3 reads TGCAGCGTTGAAGGAAAGCCTAGCGGGGCATACAATGAGCAGTTCTTC.

This clone was detected only a few times. The J gene is TRBJ2-1, the V gene TRBV4-1, with 9 bases fitting TRBD1. CDR1 and CDR2 (germline): MGHRA, YSYEKL. The CDR3 has 15 residues. Losses at the gene ends were 2 bases for V and 4 bases for J; bases not matched to a gene: 3. This CDR3 is CASSQSGTGYNEQFF. The CDR3 DNA follows: TGCGCCAGCAGCCAATCCGGGACAGGGTACAATGAGCAGTTCTTC.

This sequence joins TRBV4-1 and TRBJ2-7, with 11 bases aligning to TRBD2. Unmatched junction bases numbered 8, after V lost 2 bases and J lost 2 bases. Germline assignment: CDR1 MGHRA and CDR2 YSYEKL. CDR3 length: 17 amino acids. CDR3 loop: CASSQRLAGTWAYEQYF. For the CDR3, the DNA is TGCGCCAGCAGCCAACGACTAGCGGGGACGTGGGCCTACGAGCAGTACTTC.

This clone appeared a few times. The rearrangement joins TRBV7-2 to TRBJ2-7; the match to TRBD1 covers 9 bases. CDR3 size: 13 residues. Per the germline V gene, CDR1 is SGHTA and CDR2 is FQGNSA. V lost 6 bases, J lost 7 bases, and 7 bases stayed unmatched. The CDR3 nucleotides read TGTGCCAGCAGTAGAAACAGGGGGCGAGAGCAGTACTTC. This encodes CASSRNRGREQYF.

The genes are TRBV19 and TRBJ2-1; perhaps TRBD1 as D (7 bases). CDR3 length: 16 residues. V was pared by 4 bases and J by 7 bases, with 20 bases between. Per germline, CDR1 LNHDA and CDR2 SQIVND (reference sequence). The CDR3 here is CASSTRRRGHGNEQFF. The CDR3 region has the DNA TGTGCCAGTAGTACAAGGCGGAGGGGGCACGGGAATGAGCAGTTCTTC. Based on the CDR3 plus reference TRBV19 and TRBJ2-1, the full variable domain is DGGITQSPKYLFRKEGQNVTLSCEQNLNHDAMYWYRQDPGQGLRLIYYSQIVNDFQKGDIAEGYSVSREKKESFPLTVTSAQKNPTAFYLCASSTRRRGHGNEQFFGPGTRLTVL.

This clone has a handful of counts. The rearrangement joins TRBV7-2 to TRBJ2-5, with 10 positions matching TRBD2. Per germline, CDR1 SGHTA and CDR2 FQGNSA. V was pared by 1 base and J by 4 bases, with 3 bases of the junction left unmatched. This CDR3 is 15 amino acids long. As DNA, the CDR3 is TGTGCCAGCAGCTTAGTAGCGGGAGGTCGAGAGACCCAGTACTTC. Amino acids: CASSLVAGGRETQYF. The full variable domain, its missing parts supplied by reference TRBV7-2 and TRBJ2-5, is GAGVSQSPSNKVTEKGKDVELRCDPISGHTALYWYRQSLGQGLEFLIYFQGNSAPDKSGLPSDRFSAERTGGSVSTLTIQRTQQEDSAVYLCASSLVAGGRETQYFGPGTRLLVL.

This clone is labeled as medium-sized. This specimen includes other DNA sequences encoding the same CDR3. This chain joins TRBV28 and TRBJ1-4; D is unresolved. The CDR3 totals 15 residues. V lost 3 bases and J 0 bases, leaving 8 bases between the germline ends. Germline loops: CDR1 MDHEN, CDR2 SYDVKM. CDR3 loop: CASSFWSATNEKLFF. The CDR3 nucleotides are TGTGCCAGCAGTTTTTGGAGTGCAACTAATGAAAAACTGTTTTTT.

The CDR3 DNA sequence: TGCGCCAGCAGCCCGAGTTTCGATGGACTGCCGCAAAAGACCCAGTACTTC. This sequence encodes CASSPSFDGLPQKTQYF. This chain uses TRBV5-1 with TRBJ2-5; possible D gene TRBD2, 5 bases. The CDR3 totals 17 residues. Germline CDR1 reads SGHRS; CDR2 reads YFSETQ. The V gene lost 4 bases and the J gene lost 6 bases, with 25 bases spanning the gap. The whole variable domain, filled in from reference TRBV5-1 and TRBJ2-5, reads KAGVTQTPRYLIKTRGQQVTLSCSPISGHRSVSWYQQTPGQGLQFLFEYFSETQRNKGNFPGRFSGRQFSNSRSEMNVSTLELGDSALYLCASSPSFDGLPQKTQYFGPGTRLLVL.

The CDR3 loop reads CASSSQGQTGNTIYF. The CDR3 bases are TGCGCCAGCAGCTCCCAGGGACAGACTGGAAACACCATATATTTT. This chain links TRBV5-1 with TRBJ1-3; 7 bases line up with TRBD1. CDR1 SGHRS and CDR2 YFSETQ come from the germline V gene. This CDR3 spans 15 amino acids. V lost 3 bases and J lost 2; bases outside the gene matches: 5.

The chain links TRBV29-1 to TRBJ2-3; TRBD2 aligns across 7 bases. This CDR3 has 17 residues. From germline, CDR1 is SQVTM and CDR2 ANQGSEA. The V and J ends lost 4 bases and 0 bases, in that order; junction bases with no gene match: 13. Here the CDR3 DNA reads TGCAGCGTTGCCCCCACCCGGCCAGCGGGAAGCACAGATACGCAGTATTTT. Amino acids: CSVAPTRPAGSTDTQYF.